This T cell receptor (beta chain) derives from a study of beta chain features in type 1 diabetes. The isolated RNA, all of it, was reverse transcribed, so expressed TCRB transcripts were what got sequenced. TCRdb's table, derived via immunoSEQ multiplex PCR, lists solely in-frame clones and lacks some. The sample yields 240,000 or so clones, around a quarter seen once. J gave up 5 bases and V 0 bases, and 6 bases lay outside the gene matches. CDR1 and CDR2 (germline): SGHNT, YYREEE (reference sequence). CDR3 size: 15 residues. This clone was seen more than once but under ten times. Its antigen is unknown. The study's findings and limits: PCR might favor shorter templates, equally in patients and controls.

This clonotype was sampled from a man aged 25 to 45 in good health. Sequencing was done on a sample of central memory CD4+ T cells from blood. The chain carries TRBV5-4 and TRBJ2-7; 9 bases map to TRBD1. CDR3 loop: CASSLEQGAWDEQYF. The CDR3 DNA reads TGTGCCAGCAGCTTGGAACAGGGGGCATGGGACGAGCAGTACTTC.